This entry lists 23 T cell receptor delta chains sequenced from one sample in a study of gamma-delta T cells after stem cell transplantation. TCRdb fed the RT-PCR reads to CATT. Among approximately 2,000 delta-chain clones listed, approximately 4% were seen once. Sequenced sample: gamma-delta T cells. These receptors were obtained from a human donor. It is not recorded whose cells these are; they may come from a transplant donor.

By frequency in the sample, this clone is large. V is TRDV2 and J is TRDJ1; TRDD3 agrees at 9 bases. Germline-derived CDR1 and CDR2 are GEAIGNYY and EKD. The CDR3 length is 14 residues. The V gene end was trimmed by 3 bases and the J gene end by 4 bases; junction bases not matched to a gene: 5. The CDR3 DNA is TGTGCCTGTGACCTACTGGGGGACCTCGATAAACTCATCTTT. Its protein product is CACDLLGDLDKLIF.

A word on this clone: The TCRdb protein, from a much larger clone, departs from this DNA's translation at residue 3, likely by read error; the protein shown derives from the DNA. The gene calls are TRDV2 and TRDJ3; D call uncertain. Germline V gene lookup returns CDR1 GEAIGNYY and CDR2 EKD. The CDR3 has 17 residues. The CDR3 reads CAYDTLRESWDTRQMFF. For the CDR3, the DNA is TGTGCCTATGACACCTTGCGGGAGTCCTGGGACACCCGACAGATGTTTTTC.

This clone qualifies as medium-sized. Written as DNA, the CDR3 is TGTGCTCTTGGGGACCCCGGGGGCCTTGTTCTCTACGATACGCCTTGGTGGTACACCGATAAACTCATCTTT. This translates into CALGDPGGLVLYDTPWWYTDKLIF. This chain links TRDV1 with TRDJ1; TRDD3 is a possible D gene (6 bases). With 3 bases removed from V and 0 bases from J, the gap between germline ends came to 38 bases. The CDR3 covers 24 residues. Germline CDR1 reads TSWWSYY; CDR2 reads QGS.

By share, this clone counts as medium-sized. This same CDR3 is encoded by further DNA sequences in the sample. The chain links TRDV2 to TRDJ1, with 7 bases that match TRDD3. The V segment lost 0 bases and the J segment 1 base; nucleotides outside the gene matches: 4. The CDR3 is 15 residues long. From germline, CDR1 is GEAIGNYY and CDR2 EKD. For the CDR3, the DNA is TGTGCCTGTGACACCCTGGGGGGAACCACCGATAAACTCATCTTT. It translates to CACDTLGGTTDKLIF.

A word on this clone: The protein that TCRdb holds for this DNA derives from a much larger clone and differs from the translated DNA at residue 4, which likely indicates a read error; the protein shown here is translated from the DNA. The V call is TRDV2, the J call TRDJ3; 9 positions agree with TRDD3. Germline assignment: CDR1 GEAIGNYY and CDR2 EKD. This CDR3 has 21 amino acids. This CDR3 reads CACGTGSGGFPHSWDTRQMFF. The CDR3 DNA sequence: TGTGCCTGTGGCACCGGTTCTGGGGGATTCCCCCATTCCTGGGACACCCGACAGATGTTTTTC.

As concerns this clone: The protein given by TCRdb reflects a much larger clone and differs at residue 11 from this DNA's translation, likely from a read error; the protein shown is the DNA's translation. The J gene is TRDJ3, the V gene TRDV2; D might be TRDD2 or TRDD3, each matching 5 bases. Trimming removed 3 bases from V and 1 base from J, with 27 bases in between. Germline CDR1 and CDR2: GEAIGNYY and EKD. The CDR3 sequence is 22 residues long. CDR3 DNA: TGTGCCTGTGACCCACCTTCTAACGCTGGGAGATCTCGGTCCTGGGACACCCGACAGATGTTTTTC. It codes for CACDPPSNAGRSRSWDTRQMFF.

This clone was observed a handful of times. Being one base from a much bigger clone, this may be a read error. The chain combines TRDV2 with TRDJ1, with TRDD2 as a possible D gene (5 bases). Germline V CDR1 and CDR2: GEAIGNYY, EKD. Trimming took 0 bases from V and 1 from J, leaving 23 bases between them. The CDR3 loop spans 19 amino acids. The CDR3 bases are TGTGCCTGTGACACCGTTCGTTACCCTACTTTGGAGTGCACCGATAAACTCATCTTT. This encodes CACDTVRYPTLECTDKLIF.

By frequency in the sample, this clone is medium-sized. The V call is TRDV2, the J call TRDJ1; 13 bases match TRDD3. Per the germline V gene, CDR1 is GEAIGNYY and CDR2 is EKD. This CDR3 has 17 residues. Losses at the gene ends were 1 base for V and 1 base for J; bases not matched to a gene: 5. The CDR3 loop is CACDTLLGDTLTDKLIF. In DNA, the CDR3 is TGTGCCTGTGACACTCTACTGGGGGATACGCTCACCGATAAACTCATCTTT.

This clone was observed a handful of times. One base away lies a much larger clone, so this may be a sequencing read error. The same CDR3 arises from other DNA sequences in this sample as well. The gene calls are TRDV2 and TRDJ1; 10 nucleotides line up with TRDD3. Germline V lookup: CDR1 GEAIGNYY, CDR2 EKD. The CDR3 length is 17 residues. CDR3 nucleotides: TGTGCCTGTTCCCCACTGGGGGATGCGGGGGGATCCGATAAACTCATCTTC. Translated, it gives CACSPLGDAGGSDKLIF.

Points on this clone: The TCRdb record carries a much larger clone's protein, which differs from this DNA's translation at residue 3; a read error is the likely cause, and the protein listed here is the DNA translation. The CDR3 nucleotides are TGTGCCTTTGACACCGTACTGGGGGATACGCGGGACCGGACCGATAAACTCATCTTT. Its protein product is CAFDTVLGDTRDRTDKLIF. The chain has TRDV2 and TRDJ1, with 13 nucleotides matching TRDD3. Germline CDR1 reads GEAIGNYY; CDR2 reads EKD. The CDR3 totals 19 residues.

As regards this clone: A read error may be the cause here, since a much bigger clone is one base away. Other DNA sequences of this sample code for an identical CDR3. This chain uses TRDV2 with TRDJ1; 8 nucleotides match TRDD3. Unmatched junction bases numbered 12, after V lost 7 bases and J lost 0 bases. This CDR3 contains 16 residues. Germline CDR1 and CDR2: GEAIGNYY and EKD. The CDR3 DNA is TGTGCCTGCGACCTGACTGGGGGCCAATACACCGATAAACTCATCTTT. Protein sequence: CACDLTGGQYTDKLIF.

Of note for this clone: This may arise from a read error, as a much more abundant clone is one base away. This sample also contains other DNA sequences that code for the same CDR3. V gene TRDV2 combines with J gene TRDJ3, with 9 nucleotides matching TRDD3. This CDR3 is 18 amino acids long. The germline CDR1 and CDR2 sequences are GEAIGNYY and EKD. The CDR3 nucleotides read TGTGCCTGTGACACTCTTACTGGGGGAACCTGGGACACCCGACAGATGTTCTTC. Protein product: CACDTLTGGTWDTRQMFF.

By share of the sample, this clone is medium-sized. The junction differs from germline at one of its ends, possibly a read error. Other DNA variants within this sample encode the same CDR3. CDR3 DNA sequence: TGTGCCTGTGACACTCTGGGGGATTCCGGATTTCGCGATAAGCTCATCTTT. Its protein is CACDTLGDSGFRDKLIF. This chain uses TRDV2 with TRDJ1, with TRDD3 matching over 9 bases. The CDR3 length is 17 residues. Per germline, CDR1 GEAIGNYY and CDR2 EKD.

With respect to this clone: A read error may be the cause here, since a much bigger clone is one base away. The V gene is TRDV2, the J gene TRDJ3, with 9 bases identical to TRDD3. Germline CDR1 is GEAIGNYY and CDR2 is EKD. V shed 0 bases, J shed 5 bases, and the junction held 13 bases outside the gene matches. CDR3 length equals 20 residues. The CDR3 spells CACDTVAGDTHIRDTRQMFF. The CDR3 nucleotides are TGTGCCTGTGACACCGTGGCAGGGGATACGCACATCCGGGACACCCGACAGATGTTTTTC.

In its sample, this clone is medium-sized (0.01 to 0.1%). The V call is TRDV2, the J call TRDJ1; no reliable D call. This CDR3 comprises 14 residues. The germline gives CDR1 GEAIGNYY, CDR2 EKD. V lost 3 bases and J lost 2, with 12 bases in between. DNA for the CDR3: TGTGCCTGTGACCCCTTGGAGGCGACCGATAAACTCATCTTT. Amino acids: CACDPLEATDKLIF.

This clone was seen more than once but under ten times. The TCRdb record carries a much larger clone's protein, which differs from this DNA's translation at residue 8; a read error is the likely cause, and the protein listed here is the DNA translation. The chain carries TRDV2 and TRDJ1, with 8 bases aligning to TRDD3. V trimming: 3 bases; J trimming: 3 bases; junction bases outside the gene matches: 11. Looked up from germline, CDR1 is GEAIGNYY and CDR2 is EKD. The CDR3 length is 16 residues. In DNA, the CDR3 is TGTGCCTGTGACTTACTGGGGGGTACGAGCGCCGATAAACTCATCTTT. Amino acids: CACDLLGGTSADKLIF.

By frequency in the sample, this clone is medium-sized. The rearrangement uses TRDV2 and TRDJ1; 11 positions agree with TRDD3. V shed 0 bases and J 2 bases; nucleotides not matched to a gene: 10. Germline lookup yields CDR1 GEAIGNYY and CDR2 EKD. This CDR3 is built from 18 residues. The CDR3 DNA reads TGTGCCTGTGACACCGTAATGGGGGATACGCTTGCGACCGATAAACTCATCTTT. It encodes CACDTVMGDTLATDKLIF.

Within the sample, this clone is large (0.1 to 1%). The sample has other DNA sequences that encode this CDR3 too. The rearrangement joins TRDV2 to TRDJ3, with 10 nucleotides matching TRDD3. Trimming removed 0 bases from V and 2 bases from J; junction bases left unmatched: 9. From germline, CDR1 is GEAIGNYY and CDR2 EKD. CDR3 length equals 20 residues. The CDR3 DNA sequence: TGTGCCTGTGACACCGGCGGTGGGGGATACCATCCCTGGGACACCCGACAGATGTTTTTC. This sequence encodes CACDTGGGGYHPWDTRQMFF.

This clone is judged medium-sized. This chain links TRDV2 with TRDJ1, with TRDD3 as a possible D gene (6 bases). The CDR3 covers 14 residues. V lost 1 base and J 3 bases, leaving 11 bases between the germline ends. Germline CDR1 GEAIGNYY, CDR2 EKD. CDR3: CACDTMTGPDKLIF. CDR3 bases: TGTGCCTGTGACACTATGACTGGGCCCGATAAACTCATCTTT.

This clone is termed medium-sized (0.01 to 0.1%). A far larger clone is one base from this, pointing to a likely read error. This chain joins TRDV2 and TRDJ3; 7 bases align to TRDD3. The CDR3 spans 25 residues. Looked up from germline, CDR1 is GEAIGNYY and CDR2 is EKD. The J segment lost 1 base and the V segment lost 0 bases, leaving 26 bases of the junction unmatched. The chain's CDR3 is CACDTVSGWGTPLRSSSWDTRQMFF. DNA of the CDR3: TGTGCCTGTGACACCGTGAGTGGATGGGGGACCCCGCTTCGTTCATCGTCCTGGGACACCCGACAGATGTTTTTC.

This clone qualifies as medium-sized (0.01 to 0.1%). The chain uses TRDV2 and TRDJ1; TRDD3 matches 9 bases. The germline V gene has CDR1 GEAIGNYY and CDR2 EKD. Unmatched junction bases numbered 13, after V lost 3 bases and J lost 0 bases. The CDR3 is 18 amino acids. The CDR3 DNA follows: TGTGCCTGTGACTCCGTCAGGGCTGGGGGATTGTACACCGATAAACTCATCTTT. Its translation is CACDSVRAGGLYTDKLIF.

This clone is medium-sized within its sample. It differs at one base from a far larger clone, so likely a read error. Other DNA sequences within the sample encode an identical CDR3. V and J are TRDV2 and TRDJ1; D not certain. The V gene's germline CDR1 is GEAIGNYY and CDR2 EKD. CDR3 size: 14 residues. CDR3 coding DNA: TGCGCCTGTGACACCGTTGGGTTCACCGATAAACTCATCTTT. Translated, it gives CACDTVGFTDKLIF.

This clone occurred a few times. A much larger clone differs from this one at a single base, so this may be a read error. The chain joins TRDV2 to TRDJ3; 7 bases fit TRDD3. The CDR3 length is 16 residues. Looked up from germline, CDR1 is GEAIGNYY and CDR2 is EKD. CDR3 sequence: CACDWGSSWDARRMFF. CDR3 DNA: TGTGCCTGTGACTGGGGGAGCTCCTGGGACGCCCGACGGATGTTTTTC.